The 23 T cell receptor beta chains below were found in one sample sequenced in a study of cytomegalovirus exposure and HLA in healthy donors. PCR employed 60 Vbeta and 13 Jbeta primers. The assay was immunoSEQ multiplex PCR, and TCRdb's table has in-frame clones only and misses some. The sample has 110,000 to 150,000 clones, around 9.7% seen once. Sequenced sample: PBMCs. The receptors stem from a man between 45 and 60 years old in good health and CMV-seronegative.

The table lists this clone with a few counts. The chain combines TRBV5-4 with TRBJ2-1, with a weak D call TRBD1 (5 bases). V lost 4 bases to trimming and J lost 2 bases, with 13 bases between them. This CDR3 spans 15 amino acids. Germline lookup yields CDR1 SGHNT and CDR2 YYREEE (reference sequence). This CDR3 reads CASSPRGAAYNEQFF. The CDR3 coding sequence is TGTGCCAGCAGCCCAAGGGGCGCGGCCTACAATGAGCAGTTCTTC.

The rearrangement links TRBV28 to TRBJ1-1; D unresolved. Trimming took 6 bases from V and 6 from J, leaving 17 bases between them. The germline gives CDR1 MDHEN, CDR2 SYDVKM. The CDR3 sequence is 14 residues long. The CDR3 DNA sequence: TGTGCCAGCAGCCCCTCCCGGGGAGTACCTGAAGCTTTCTTT. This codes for CASSPSRGVPEAFF.

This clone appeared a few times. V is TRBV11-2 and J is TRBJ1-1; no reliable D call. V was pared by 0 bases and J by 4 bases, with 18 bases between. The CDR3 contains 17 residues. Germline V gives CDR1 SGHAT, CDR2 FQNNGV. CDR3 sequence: CASSLDQPGAPGTEAFF. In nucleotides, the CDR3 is TGTGCCAGCAGCTTAGACCAACCCGGTGCCCCAGGCACTGAAGCTTTCTTT.

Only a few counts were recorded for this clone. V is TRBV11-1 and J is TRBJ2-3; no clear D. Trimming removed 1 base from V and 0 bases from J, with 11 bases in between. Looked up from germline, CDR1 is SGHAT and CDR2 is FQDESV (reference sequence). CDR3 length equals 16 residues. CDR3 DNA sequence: TGTGCCAGCAGCTTAGGGGCAGATTCTAGCACAGATACGCAGTATTTT. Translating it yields CASSLGADSSTDTQYF.

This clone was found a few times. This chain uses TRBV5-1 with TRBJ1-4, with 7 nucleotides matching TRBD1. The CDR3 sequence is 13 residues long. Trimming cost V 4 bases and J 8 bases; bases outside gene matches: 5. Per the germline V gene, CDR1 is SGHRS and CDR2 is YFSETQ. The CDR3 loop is CASSPGTVEKLFF. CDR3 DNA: TGCGCCAGCAGCCCCGGGACAGTAGAAAAACTGTTTTTT.

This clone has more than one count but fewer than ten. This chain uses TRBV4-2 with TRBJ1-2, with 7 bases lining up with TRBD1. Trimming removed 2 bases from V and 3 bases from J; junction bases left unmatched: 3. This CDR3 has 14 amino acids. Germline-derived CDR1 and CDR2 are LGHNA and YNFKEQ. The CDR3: CASSQPDRDYGYTF. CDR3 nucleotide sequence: TGTGCCAGCAGCCAACCCGACAGGGACTATGGCTACACCTTC.

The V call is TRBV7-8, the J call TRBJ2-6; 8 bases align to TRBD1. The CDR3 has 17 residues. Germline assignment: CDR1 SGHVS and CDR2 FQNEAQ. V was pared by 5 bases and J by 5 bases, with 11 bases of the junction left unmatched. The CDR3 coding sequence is TGTGCCAGCAGCATTCTGACAGGGGCCGCGAGGGCCAACGTCCTGACTTTC. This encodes CASSILTGAARANVLTF.

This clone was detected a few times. The CDR3 spells CASTLAGRSEKLFF. CDR3 in DNA: TGTGCCAGTACTCTTGCGGGTCGGAGCGAAAAACTGTTTTTT. The chain combines TRBV19 with TRBJ1-4; D gene unclear. The CDR3 has 14 amino acids. Looked up from germline, CDR1 is LNHDA and CDR2 is SQIVND (reference sequence). Trimming stripped 7 bases from V and 8 bases from J, with 17 bases between.

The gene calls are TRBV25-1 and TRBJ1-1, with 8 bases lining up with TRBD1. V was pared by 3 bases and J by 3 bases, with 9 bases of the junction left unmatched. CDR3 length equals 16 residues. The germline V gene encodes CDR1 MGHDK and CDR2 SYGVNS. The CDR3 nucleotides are TGTGCCAGCAGTGATGGACAGGGAGGGCGGGACACTGAAGCTTTCTTT. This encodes CASSDGQGGRDTEAFF.

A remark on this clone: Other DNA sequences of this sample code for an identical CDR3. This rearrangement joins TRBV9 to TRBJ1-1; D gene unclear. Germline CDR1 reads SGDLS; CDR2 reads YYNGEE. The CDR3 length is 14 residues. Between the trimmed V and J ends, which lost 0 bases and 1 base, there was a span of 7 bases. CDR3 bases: TGTGCCAGCAGCGTAGGTGGGCGGAACACTGAAGCTTTCTTT. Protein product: CASSVGGRNTEAFF.

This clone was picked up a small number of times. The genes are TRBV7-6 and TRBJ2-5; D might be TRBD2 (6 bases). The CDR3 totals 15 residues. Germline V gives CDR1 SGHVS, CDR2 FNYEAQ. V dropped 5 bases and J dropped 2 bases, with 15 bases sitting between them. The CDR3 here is CASSQRREGQETQYF. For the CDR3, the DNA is TGTGCCAGCAGCCAGAGGAGGGAAGGACAAGAGACCCAGTACTTC.

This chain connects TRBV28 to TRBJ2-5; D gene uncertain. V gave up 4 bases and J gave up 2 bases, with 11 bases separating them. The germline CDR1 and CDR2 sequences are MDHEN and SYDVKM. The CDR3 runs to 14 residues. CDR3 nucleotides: TGTGCCAGCAGTTATCCCCCTGCGCAAGAGACCCAGTACTTC. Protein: CASSYPPAQETQYF.

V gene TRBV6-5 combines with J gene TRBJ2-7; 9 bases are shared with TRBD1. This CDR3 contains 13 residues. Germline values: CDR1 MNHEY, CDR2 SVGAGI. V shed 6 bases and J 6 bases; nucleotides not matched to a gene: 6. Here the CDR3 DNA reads TGTGCCAGCAGGCGACAGGGGGGAAGCGAGCAGTACTTC. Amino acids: CASRRQGGSEQYF.

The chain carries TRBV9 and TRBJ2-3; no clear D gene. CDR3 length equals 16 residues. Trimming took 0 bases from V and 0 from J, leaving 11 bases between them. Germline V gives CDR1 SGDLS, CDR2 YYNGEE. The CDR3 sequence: CASSVEAPPSTDTQYF. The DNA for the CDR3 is TGTGCCAGCAGCGTAGAAGCGCCACCAAGCACAGATACGCAGTATTTT.

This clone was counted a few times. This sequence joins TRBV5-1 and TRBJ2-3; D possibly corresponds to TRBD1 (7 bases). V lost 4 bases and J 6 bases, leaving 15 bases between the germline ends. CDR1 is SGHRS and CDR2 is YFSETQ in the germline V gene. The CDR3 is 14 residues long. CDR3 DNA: TGCGCCAGCAGCGACTCCTCAGGGGGGGATACGCAGTATTTT. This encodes CASSDSSGGDTQYF. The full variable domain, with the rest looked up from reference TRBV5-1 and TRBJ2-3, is KAGVTQTPRYLIKTRGQQVTLSCSPISGHRSVSWYQQTPGQGLQFLFEYFSETQRNKGNFPGRFSGRQFSNSRSEMNVSTLELGDSALYLCASSDSSGGDTQYFGPGTRLTVL.

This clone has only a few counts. The CDR3 coding sequence is TGTGCCAGTAGTATCAGCGTAAATGCCAAAAACATTCAGTACTTC. Amino acid sequence: CASSISVNAKNIQYF. V gene TRBV19 combines with J gene TRBJ2-4; D is unclear. The CDR3 totals 15 residues. Germline CDR1 and CDR2: LNHDA and SQIVND (reference sequence). Trimming shortened V by 3 bases and J by 1 base, and 10 bases separated the two germline ends. The whole variable domain, remainder taken from reference TRBV19 and TRBJ2-4, is DGGITQSPKYLFRKEGQNVTLSCEQNLNHDAMYWYRQDPGQGLRLIYYSQIVNDFQKGDIAEGYSVSREKKESFPLTVTSAQKNPTAFYLCASSISVNAKNIQYFGAGTRLSVL.

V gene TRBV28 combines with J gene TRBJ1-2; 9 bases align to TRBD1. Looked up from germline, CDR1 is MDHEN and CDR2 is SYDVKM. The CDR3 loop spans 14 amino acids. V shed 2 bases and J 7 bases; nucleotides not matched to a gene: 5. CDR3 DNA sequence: TGTGCCAGCAGTTTAGAATTGACAGGGGGTGGCTACACCTTC. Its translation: CASSLELTGGGYTF.

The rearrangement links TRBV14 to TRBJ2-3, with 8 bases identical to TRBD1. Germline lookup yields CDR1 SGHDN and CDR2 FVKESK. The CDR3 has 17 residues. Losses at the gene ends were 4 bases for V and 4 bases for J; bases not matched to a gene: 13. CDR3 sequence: CASSRARGRGPADTQYF. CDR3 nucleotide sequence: TGTGCCAGCAGCCGTGCCCGTGGCAGGGGGCCGGCAGATACGCAGTATTTT.

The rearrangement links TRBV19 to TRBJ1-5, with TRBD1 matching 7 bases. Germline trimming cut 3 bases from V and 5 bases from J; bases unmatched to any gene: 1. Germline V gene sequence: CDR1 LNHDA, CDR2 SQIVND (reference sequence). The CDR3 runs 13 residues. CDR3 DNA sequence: TGTGCCAGTAGTATCGACAGGGATCAGCCCCAGCATTTT. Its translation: CASSIDRDQPQHF.

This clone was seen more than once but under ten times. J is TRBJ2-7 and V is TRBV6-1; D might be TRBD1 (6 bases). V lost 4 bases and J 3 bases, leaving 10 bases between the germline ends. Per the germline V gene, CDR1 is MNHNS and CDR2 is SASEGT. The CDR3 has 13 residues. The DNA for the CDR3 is TGTGCCAGCAGTGTCCGACAGGACTACGAGCAGTACTTC. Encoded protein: CASSVRQDYEQYF.

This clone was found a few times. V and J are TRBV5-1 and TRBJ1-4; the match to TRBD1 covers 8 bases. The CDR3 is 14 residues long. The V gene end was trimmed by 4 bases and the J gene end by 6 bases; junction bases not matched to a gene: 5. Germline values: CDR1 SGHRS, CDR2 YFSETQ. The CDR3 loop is CASSVPGQDEKLFF. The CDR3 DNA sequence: TGCGCCAGCAGCGTACCGGGACAGGATGAAAAACTGTTTTTT.

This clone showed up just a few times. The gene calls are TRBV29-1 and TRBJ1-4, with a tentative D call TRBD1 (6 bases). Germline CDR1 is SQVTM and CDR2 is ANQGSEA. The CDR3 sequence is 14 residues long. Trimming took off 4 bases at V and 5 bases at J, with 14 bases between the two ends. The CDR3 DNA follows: TGCAGCGTTGGTGGGAGGGGGGCGAATGAAAAACTGTTTTTT. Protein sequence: CSVGGRGANEKLFF.

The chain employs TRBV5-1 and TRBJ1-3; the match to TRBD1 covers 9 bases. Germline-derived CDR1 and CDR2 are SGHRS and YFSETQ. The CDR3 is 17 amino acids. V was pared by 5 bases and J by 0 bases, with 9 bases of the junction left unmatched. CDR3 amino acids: CASSPVATGGSGNTIYF. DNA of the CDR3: TGCGCCAGCAGTCCCGTGGCGACAGGGGGCTCTGGAAACACCATATATTTT.